The 17 T cell receptor beta chains presented below share a single source sample, sequenced in a study of blood T cell repertoires in COVID-19. Sequencing was performed with immunoSEQ multiplex PCR; in TCRdb, only in-frame clones are kept and a portion is missing. The table records 150,000 to 200,000 clones, approximately 79% of them present only once. What was sequenced was peripheral blood. The source of these receptors is a woman aged 80 or older with acute or convalescent COVID-19.

This chain joins TRBV28 and TRBJ1-2, with 7 bases fitting TRBD1. This CDR3 has 14 amino acids. J lost 8 bases, V lost 1 base, and 7 bases had no gene match. The germline V gene has CDR1 MDHEN and CDR2 SYDVKM. Here the CDR3 DNA reads TGTGCCAGCAGTTTATACAGGGGCTCAGGGGGCTACACCTTC. This translates into CASSLYRGSGGYTF.

The chain couples TRBV29-1 to TRBJ1-2; a possible D gene is TRBD1 (6 bases). Trimming removed 1 base at V and 2 bases at J, with 14 bases between. Per germline, CDR1 SQVTM and CDR2 ANQGSEA. CDR3 length: 15 residues. CDR3 in amino acids: CSVEGYDRTNYGYTF. DNA for the CDR3: TGCAGCGTTGAAGGATACGACAGGACAAACTATGGCTACACCTTC.

Worth noting for this clone: This specimen includes other DNA sequences encoding the same CDR3. This chain uses TRBV6-5 with TRBJ1-5, with D hard to call. Germline V CDR1 and CDR2: MNHEY, SVGAGI. The CDR3 extends over 15 amino acids. V lost 0 bases and J lost 5, with 11 bases in between. CDR3 coding DNA: TGTGCCAGCAGTTACTCTGCCCGGGTGGATCAGCCCCAGCATTTT. The encoded protein is CASSYSARVDQPQHF.

V is TRBV9 and J is TRBJ2-7, with 10 bases matching TRBD2. V lost 3 bases to trimming and J lost 3 bases; unmatched junction nucleotides: 9. From germline, CDR1 is SGDLS and CDR2 YYNGEE. The CDR3 covers 16 residues. The DNA of the CDR3 is TGTGCCAGCAGCGCGGGGGGGCTAGCGGGAGTCTACGAGCAGTACTTC. Encoded protein: CASSAGGLAGVYEQYF.

This chain's CDR3 is CASGLAGTYEQYF. The CDR3, as DNA: TGTGCCAGCGGGCTAGCGGGGACCTACGAGCAGTACTTC. The genes are TRBV19 and TRBJ2-7; the match to TRBD2 covers 9 bases. V shed 9 bases, J shed 2 bases, and the junction held 5 bases outside the gene matches. From germline, CDR1 is LNHDA and CDR2 SQIVND (reference sequence). CDR3 length: 13 amino acids. Complete variable domain (other parts from reference TRBV19 and TRBJ2-7): DGGITQSPKYLFRKEGQNVTLSCEQNLNHDAMYWYRQDPGQGLRLIYYSQIVNDFQKGDIAEGYSVSREKKESFPLTVTSAQKNPTAFYLCASGLAGTYEQYFGPGTRLTVT.

The chain is built from TRBV2 and TRBJ2-6; TRBD2 agrees at 7 bases. This CDR3 contains 17 residues. Germline trimming cut 3 bases from V and 2 bases from J; bases unmatched to any gene: 7. The germline gives CDR1 SNHLY, CDR2 FYNNEI. CDR3 loop: CASSDEGGSPGANVLTF. CDR3 nucleotides: TGTGCCAGCAGTGATGAGGGCGGGAGCCCTGGGGCCAACGTCCTGACTTTC.

The chain is built from TRBV10-3 and TRBJ1-1, with 9 bases aligning to TRBD1. This CDR3 is 15 amino acids long. Germline V lookup: CDR1 ENHRY, CDR2 SYGVKD. V trimming: 9 bases; J trimming: 7 bases; junction bases outside the gene matches: 15. This CDR3 reads CAITPNRDRAYEAFF. Written as DNA, the CDR3 is TGTGCCATAACCCCGAACCGGGACAGGGCGTATGAAGCTTTCTTT.

The gene calls are TRBV5-4 and TRBJ1-2; D may be TRBD1 (6 bases). Per germline, CDR1 SGHNT and CDR2 YYREEE (reference sequence). Trimming removed 0 bases at V and 4 bases at J, with 10 bases between. CDR3 length equals 14 residues. CDR3 protein: CASSLEGRGYGYTF. The CDR3 nucleotides are TGTGCCAGCAGCTTGGAGGGCAGGGGCTATGGCTACACCTTC.

The gene calls are TRBV7-9 and TRBJ1-4; 7 bases match TRBD1. The germline CDR1 and CDR2 sequences are SEHNR and FQNEAQ (reference sequence). V lost 10 bases to trimming and J lost 0 bases; unmatched junction nucleotides: 8. CDR3 length: 15 amino acids. The CDR3 reads CANRTGDATNEKLFF. As DNA, the CDR3 is TGTGCCAATAGGACAGGCGACGCAACTAATGAAAAACTGTTTTTT.

The chain employs TRBV5-1 and TRBJ2-5; 13 bases line up with TRBD2. The trim removed 4 bases at V and 1 base at J, leaving 4 bases unmatched. The CDR3 has 16 residues. Per the germline V gene, CDR1 is SGHRS and CDR2 is YFSETQ. The CDR3 region is CASSPGTSGTQETQYF. The CDR3 DNA sequence: TGCGCCAGCAGCCCCGGGACTAGCGGGACCCAAGAGACCCAGTACTTC.

This clone was observed a handful of times. This sequence joins TRBV7-2 and TRBJ2-7, with TRBD2 identical over 10 bases. V dropped 4 bases and J dropped 6; count of bases not matched to a gene: 6. This CDR3 contains 14 residues. The germline V gene encodes CDR1 SGHTA and CDR2 FQGNSA. CDR3 sequence: CASSSGLAIFEQYF. In nucleotides, the CDR3 is TGTGCCAGCAGCTCGGGACTAGCGATATTCGAGCAGTACTTC.

The V gene is TRBV3-1 (or the pseudogene TRBV3-2), the J gene TRBJ2-1; 7 bases match TRBD2. The length of the CDR3 is 14 residues. With 5 bases clipped from V and 6 bases from J, the junction kept 7 bases outside the gene matches. The germline gives CDR1 LGHDT, CDR2 YNNKEL (reference sequence). Written as DNA, the CDR3 is TGTGCCAGCAGCGAAGGCTCTAGCGGCAATGAGCAGTTCTTC. Its protein product is CASSEGSSGNEQFF.

V gene TRBV6-2 or TRBV6-3 combines with J gene TRBJ2-5, with a tentative D call TRBD2 (5 bases). Germline CDR1 is MNHEY and CDR2 is SVGEGT. V dropped 1 base and J dropped 5 bases, with 11 bases sitting between them. This CDR3 is 14 amino acids long. CDR3 amino acids: CASSYFGEGETQYF. Here the CDR3 DNA reads TGTGCCAGCAGTTACTTCGGGGAAGGGGAGACCCAGTACTTC.

This clone was recorded at least ten times. The V gene is TRBV14, the J gene TRBJ2-7, with D perhaps TRBD2 (6 bases). This CDR3 contains 13 residues. Between the trimmed V and J ends, which lost 3 bases and 4 bases, there was a span of 10 bases. The germline CDR1 and CDR2 sequences are SGHDN and FVKESK. The DNA for the CDR3 is TGTGCCAGCAGCCAGATTGGGGGGTACGAGCAGTACTTC. As protein: CASSQIGGYEQYF. Based on the CDR3 plus reference TRBV14 and TRBJ2-7, the full variable domain is EAGVTQFPSHSVIEKGQTVTLRCDPISGHDNLYWYRRVMGKEIKFLLHFVKESKQDESGMPNNRFLAERTGGTYSTLKVQPAELEDSGVYFCASSQIGGYEQYFGPGTRLTVT.

This clone came up once. This chain connects TRBV28 to TRBJ2-7; 7 bases match TRBD1. This CDR3 spans 11 amino acids. V was pared by 5 bases and J by 12 bases, with 7 bases of the junction left unmatched. CDR1 MDHEN and CDR2 SYDVKM come from the germline V gene. CDR3 protein: CASSTPTGWYF. CDR3 DNA sequence: TGTGCCAGCAGTACTCCGACAGGGTGGTACTTC.

The rearrangement links TRBV9 to TRBJ1-5; 9 bases are shared with TRBD1. The junction had 3 bases not matched to a gene; V was cut back by 0 bases and J by 5 bases. This CDR3 is built from 15 residues. The germline V gene encodes CDR1 SGDLS and CDR2 YYNGEE. The CDR3 loop reads CASSVGWDRDQPQHF. The CDR3 DNA follows: TGTGCCAGCAGCGTAGGTTGGGACAGGGATCAGCCCCAGCATTTT.

The V gene is TRBV29-1, the J gene TRBJ2-1; possibly TRBD1 for D (6 bases). This CDR3 has 16 residues. The V end was cut by 7 bases, the J end by 3 bases, with 22 bases between. Germline CDR1 and CDR2: SQVTM and ANQGSEA. For the CDR3, the DNA is TGCAGCGCCCCACGATCGGCAGGACAGAACTACAATGAGCAGTTCTTC. It yields the protein CSAPRSAGQNYNEQFF.